This T cell receptor beta chain appears in the sequencing data of a study of T cell responses to AZD1222 COVID-19 vaccine. Details on this clone: No antigen is known for it.

Profiled with immunoSEQ multiplex PCR; TCRdb holds only in-frame clones, not every one. The table shows about 110,000 clones, with approximately 91% occurring only once. Whole-study results and caveats: White British ancestry dominated among donors, who included more females, and clonal diversity was possibly underestimated.

Trimming took 0 bases from V and 3 from J, leaving 13 bases between them. CDR3 size: 16 residues. CDR1 and CDR2 (germline): SGDLS, YYNGEE. The clonotype was recovered from an adult in good health. Here the sequenced sample was peripheral blood, taken on day 0 of MenACWY control vaccination. The rearrangement uses TRBV9 and TRBJ1-5; a possible D gene is TRBD1 (5 bases). The CDR3 region is CASSVGSGPNNQPQHF. Here the CDR3 DNA reads TGTGCCAGCAGCGTAGGGTCAGGGCCCAACAATCAGCCCCAGCATTTT.